This is a list of T cell receptor beta chains from one sample in a study of Ad26.COV2.S vaccination and SARS-CoV-2 variants. Profiling relied on immunoSEQ multiplex PCR, and the TCRdb table lists in-frame clones only, not all of them. The repertoire has 360,000 or so clones, around 90% of them found once; the top ten carry roughly 3.1%. Sequencing used peripheral blood, obtained in a trial of Ad26.COV2.S vaccine versus placebo. These receptors all come from a person between 18 and 65 years old who received the Ad26.COV2.S COVID-19 vaccine or a placebo. Each CDR3 is given without its conserved first and last residue. D genes are given only for firm matches.

D	V	J	CDR3
NA	TRBV4-1	TRBJ1-2	ASSQESGFYGYT
NA	TRBV4-2	TRBJ2-1	ASSRRPPNEQF
NA	TRBV6-2/TRBV6-3	TRBJ1-6	ASSYPKTGRGTYNSPLH
NA	TRBV19	TRBJ1-1	ASSRGDGSPVNTEAF
NA	TRBV6-1	TRBJ2-3	ASSEGVGLSQY
TRBD2	TRBV2	TRBJ2-1	ASMGPLVAGGLNEQF
NA	TRBV7-9	TRBJ1-1	ASSFHVGVNTEAF
NA	TRBV2	TRBJ1-5	ASSDGGRQPQH
NA	TRBV7-8	TRBJ1-5	ASSKGDSNQPQH
NA	TRBV18	TRBJ2-2	ASSPPAGGELF
NA	TRBV27	TRBJ2-3	ASSLYGYRTDTQY
NA	TRBV18	TRBJ2-1	ASSLSGGSYNEQF
TRBD1	TRBV30	TRBJ2-2	AWSQTGTSGELF
NA	TRBV11-3	TRBJ2-3	ASSKGTDTQY
TRBD1	TRBV7-9	TRBJ1-4	ASSRGQDNEKLF
NA	TRBV11-2	TRBJ2-7	ASSLQHISYEQY
NA	TRBV5-1	TRBJ1-1	ASSPPTAVNTEAF
TRBD1	TRBV15	TRBJ2-2	ATSGTGGITGELF
NA	TRBV10-1	TRBJ2-2	ADAGNTGELF
TRBD1	TRBV6-5	TRBJ2-5	ASSLRQGSRETQY
TRBD2	TRBV5-4	TRBJ2-5	ASRRGSDQETQY
TRBD1	TRBV6-5	TRBJ2-3	ASSYSTGSTDTQY
NA	TRBV5-4	TRBJ1-2	ASIRDMDNYGYT
TRBD1	TRBV7-6	TRBJ2-5	ASSLPGGASKTQY